This T cell receptor beta chain was identified during a study of blood T cell repertoires in COVID-19. V gave up 1 base and J gave up 2 bases; unmatched junction bases: 9. The V gene's germline CDR1 is MGHRA and CDR2 YSYEKL. The CDR3 extends over 17 amino acids. Study processing details: Estimates of nucleated cell counts were drawn from the amplification of reference gene primers. The repertoire was sequenced with immunoSEQ multiplex PCR; TCRdb's copy has only in-frame clones and lacks some. The DNA gave D and trimming, while V, J and clone size come from that table. This sample has around 60,000 clones; over 60% occur once, and the top ten carry approximately 21%.

Material for sequencing was peripheral blood. The clonotype comes from a man aged 25-45 years with COVID-19, enrolled during active disease. The genes are TRBV4-1 and TRBJ2-7; TRBD1 matches at 9 bases. The CDR3 nucleotides are TGCGCCAGCAGCCAAGTTCCGACAGGGGGTTCACCCTACGAGCAGTACTTC. Amino acids: CASSQVPTGGSPYEQYF.